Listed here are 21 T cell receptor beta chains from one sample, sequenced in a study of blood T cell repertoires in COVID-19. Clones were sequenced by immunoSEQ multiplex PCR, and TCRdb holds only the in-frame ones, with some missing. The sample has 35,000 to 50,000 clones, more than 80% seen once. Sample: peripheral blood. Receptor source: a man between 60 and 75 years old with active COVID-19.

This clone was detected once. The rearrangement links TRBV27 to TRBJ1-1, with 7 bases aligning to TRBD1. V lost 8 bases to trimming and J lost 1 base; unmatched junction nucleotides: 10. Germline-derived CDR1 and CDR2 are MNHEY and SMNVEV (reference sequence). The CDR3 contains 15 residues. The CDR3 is CASVRGTVPNTEAFF. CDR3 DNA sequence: TGTGCCAGCGTTCGGGGGACAGTTCCGAACACTGAAGCTTTCTTT.

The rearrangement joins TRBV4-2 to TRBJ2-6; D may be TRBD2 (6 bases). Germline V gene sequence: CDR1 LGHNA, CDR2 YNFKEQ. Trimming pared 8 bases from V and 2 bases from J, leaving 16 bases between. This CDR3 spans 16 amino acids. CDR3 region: CASRRLTGAGANVLTF. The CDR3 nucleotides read TGTGCCAGCCGAAGACTCACGGGAGCTGGGGCCAACGTCCTGACTTTC.

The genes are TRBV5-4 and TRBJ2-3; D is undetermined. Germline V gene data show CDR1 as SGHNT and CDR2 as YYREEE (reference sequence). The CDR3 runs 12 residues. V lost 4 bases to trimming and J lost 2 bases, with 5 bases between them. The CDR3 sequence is CASSPNTDTQYF. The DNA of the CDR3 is TGTGCCAGCAGCCCCAACACAGATACGCAGTATTTT. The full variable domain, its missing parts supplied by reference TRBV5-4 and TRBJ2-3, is ETGVTQSPTHLIKTRGQQVTLRCSSQSGHNTVSWYQQALGQGPQFIFQYYREEENGRGNFPPRFSGLQFPNYSSELNVNALELDDSALYLCASSPNTDTQYFGPGTRLTVL.

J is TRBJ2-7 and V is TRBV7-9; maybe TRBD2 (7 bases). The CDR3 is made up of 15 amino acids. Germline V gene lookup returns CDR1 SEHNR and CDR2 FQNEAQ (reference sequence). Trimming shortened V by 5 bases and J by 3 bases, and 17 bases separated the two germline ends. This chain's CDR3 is CASSALGGGFYEQYF. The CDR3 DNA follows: TGTGCCAGCAGCGCCCTAGGGGGGGGCTTCTACGAGCAGTACTTC.

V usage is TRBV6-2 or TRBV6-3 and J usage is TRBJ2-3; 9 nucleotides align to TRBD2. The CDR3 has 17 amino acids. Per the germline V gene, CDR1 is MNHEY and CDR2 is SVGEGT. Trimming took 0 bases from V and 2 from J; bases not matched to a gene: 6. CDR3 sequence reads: CASSYSGLAWVTDTQYF. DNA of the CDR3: TGTGCCAGCAGTTACTCCGGACTAGCGTGGGTCACAGATACGCAGTATTTT.

In DNA form, the CDR3 reads TGTGCCAGCAGTACGAATGACAGGTCAACGCAGTATTTT. Its protein product is CASSTNDRSTQYF. The V gene is TRBV28, the J gene TRBJ2-3; tentative D call: TRBD1 (6 bases). The CDR3 loop spans 13 amino acids. Between the trimmed V and J ends, which lost 5 bases and 9 bases, there was a span of 15 bases. Germline assignment: CDR1 MDHEN and CDR2 SYDVKM.

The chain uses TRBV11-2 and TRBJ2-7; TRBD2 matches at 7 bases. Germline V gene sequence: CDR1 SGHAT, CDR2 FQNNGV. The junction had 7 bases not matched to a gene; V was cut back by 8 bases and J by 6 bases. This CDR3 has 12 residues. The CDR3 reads CASSATGGEQYF. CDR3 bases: TGTGCCAGCTCGGCTACGGGGGGCGAGCAGTACTTC. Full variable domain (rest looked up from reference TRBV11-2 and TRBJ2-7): EAGVAQSPRYKIIEKRQSVAFWCNPISGHATLYWYQQILGQGPKLLIQFQNNGVVDDSQLPKDRFSAERLKGVDSTLKIQPAKLEDSAVYLCASSATGGEQYFGPGTRLTVT.

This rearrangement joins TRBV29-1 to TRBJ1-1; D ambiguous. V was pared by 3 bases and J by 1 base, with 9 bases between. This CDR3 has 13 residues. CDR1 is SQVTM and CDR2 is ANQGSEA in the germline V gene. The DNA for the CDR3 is TGCAGCGTTGAGGAGGGCGGGAACACTGAAGCTTTCTTT. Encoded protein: CSVEEGGNTEAFF.

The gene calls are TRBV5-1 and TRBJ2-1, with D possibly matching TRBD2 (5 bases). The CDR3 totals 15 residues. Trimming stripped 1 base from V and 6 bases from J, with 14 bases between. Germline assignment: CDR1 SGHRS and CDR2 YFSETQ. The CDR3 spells CASSLPDGNTNEQFF. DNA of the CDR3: TGCGCCAGCAGCTTGCCGGACGGGAACACCAATGAGCAGTTCTTC.

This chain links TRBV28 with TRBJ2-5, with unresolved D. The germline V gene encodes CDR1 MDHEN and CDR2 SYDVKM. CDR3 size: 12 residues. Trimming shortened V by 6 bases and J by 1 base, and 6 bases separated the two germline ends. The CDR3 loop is CASSRIQETQYF. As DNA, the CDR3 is TGTGCCAGCAGCCGTATCCAAGAGACCCAGTACTTC. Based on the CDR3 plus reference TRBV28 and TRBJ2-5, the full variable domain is DVKVTQSSRYLVKRTGEKVFLECVQDMDHENMFWYRQDPGLGLRLIYFSYDVKMKEKGDIPEGYSVSREKKERFSLILESASTNQTSMYLCASSRIQETQYFGPGTRLLVL.

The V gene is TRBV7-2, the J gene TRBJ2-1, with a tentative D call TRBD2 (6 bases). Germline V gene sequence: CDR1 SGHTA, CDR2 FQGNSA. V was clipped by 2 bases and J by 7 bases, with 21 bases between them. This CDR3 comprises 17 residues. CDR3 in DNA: TGTGCCAGCAGCTTAAATACGGAGGGACTCATGATGAATGAGCAGTTCTTC. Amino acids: CASSLNTEGLMMNEQFF.

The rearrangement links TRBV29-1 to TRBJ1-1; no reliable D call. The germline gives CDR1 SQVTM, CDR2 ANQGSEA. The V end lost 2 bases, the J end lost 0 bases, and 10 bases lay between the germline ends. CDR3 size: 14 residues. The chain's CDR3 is CSVELTGLNTEAFF. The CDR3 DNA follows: TGCAGCGTTGAATTGACGGGATTGAACACTGAAGCTTTCTTT.

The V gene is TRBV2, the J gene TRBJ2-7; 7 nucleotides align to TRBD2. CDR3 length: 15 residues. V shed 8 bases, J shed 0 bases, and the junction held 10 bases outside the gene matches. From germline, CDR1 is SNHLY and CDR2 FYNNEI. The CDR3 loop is CASGRTSRFSYEQYF. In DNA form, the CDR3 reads TGTGCCAGCGGGAGGACTAGTCGATTCTCCTACGAGCAGTACTTC.

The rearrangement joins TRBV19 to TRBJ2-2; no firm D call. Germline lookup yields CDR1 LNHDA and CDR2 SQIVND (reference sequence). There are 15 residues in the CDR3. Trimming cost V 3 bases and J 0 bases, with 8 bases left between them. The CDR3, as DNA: TGTGCCAGTAGTATCTCCACAGCGAACACCGGGGAGCTGTTTTTT. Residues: CASSISTANTGELFF.

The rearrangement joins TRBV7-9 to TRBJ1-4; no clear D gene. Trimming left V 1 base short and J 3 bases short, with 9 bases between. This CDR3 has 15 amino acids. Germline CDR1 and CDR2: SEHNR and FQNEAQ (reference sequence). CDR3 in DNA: TGTGCCAGCAGCTTAGGAGGGAGTGCTAATGAAAAACTGTTTTTT. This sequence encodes CASSLGGSANEKLFF.

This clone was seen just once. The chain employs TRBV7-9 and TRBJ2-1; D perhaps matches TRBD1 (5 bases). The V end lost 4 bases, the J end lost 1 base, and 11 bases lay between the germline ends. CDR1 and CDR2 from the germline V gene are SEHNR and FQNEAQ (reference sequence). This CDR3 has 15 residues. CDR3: CASSSQVDSYNEQFF. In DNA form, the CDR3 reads TGTGCCAGCAGCTCACAGGTCGATTCCTACAATGAGCAGTTCTTC.

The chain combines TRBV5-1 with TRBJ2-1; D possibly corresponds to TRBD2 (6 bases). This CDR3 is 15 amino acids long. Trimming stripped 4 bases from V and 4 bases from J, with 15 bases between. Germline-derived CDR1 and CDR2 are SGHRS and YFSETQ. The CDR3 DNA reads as TGCGCCAGCAGCCTTTTAGCGGAAACTTACAATGAGCAGTTCTTC. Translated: CASSLLAETYNEQFF.

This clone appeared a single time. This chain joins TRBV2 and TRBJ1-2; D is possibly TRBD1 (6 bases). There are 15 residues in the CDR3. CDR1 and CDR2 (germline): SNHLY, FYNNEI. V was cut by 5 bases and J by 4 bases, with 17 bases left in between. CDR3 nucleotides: TGTGCCAGCAGTCCCCGGACAGATACGACCTATGGCTACACCTTC. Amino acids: CASSPRTDTTYGYTF.

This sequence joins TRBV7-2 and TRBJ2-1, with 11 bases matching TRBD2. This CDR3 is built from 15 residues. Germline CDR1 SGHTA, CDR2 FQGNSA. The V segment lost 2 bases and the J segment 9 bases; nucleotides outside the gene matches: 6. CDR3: CASSLLAGGWGEQFF. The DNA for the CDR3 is TGTGCCAGCAGCTTACTAGCGGGAGGATGGGGTGAGCAGTTCTTC.

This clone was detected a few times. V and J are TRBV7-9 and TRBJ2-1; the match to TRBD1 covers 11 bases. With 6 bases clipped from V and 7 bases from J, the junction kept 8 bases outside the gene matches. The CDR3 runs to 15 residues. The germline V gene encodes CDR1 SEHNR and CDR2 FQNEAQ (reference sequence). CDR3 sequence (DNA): TGTGCCAGCAGTTACGGACAGGGGGCTGAGAATGAGCAGTTCTTC. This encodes CASSYGQGAENEQFF.

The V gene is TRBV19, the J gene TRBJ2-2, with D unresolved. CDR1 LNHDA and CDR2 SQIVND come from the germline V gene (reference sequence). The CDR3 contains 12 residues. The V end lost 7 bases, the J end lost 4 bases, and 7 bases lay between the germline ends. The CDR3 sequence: CASKASTGELFF. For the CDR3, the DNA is TGTGCCAGTAAAGCGAGCACCGGGGAGCTGTTTTTT.